Presented here are 19 T cell receptor beta chains from one specimen sequenced in a study of T cell responses to AZD1222 COVID-19 vaccine. Produced via immunoSEQ multiplex PCR; TCRdb's table is partial and in-frame only. The sample lists some 55,000 clones; around 90% were seen once. Specimen: peripheral blood, collected on day 0 of AZD1222 vaccination. Source of these receptors: an adult in good health.

The chain uses TRBV9 and TRBJ2-2; D is tentatively TRBD1 or TRBD2 (5 bases each). There are 16 residues in the CDR3. The germline V gene encodes CDR1 SGDLS and CDR2 YYNGEE. V was shortened by 2 bases and J by 0 bases, with 11 bases between the two germline ends. In DNA form, the CDR3 reads TGTGCCAGCAGCGTCGGGGCGCCCACGAACACCGGGGAGCTGTTTTTT. Protein: CASSVGAPTNTGELFF.

This clone was seen a single time. Because the CDR3's place on the DNA is in doubt, the DNA is left out and the CDR3 is given as listed by TCRdb. This sequence joins TRBV13 and TRBJ1-1. Germline loops: CDR1 PRHDT, CDR2 FYEKMQ (reference sequence). The CDR3 sequence runs 14 residues, both termini included. The CDR3 loop reads CASSFGPGNTEAFF.

CDR3 in DNA: TGCAGCGTTGAAGTGAGCTATGGCTACACCTTC. This codes for CSVEVSYGYTF. The chain uses TRBV29-1 and TRBJ1-2; D is uncertain. Deletions cut 1 base from V and 4 bases from J, with 4 bases between. The V gene's germline CDR1 is SQVTM and CDR2 ANQGSEA. This CDR3 is 11 amino acids long.

This sequence joins TRBV6-5 and TRBJ1-1, with D perhaps matching TRBD1 (5 bases). The CDR3 runs 15 residues. Trimming took 6 bases from V and 0 from J, leaving 14 bases between them. The germline CDR1 and CDR2 sequences are MNHEY and SVGAGI. The CDR3 loop reads CASSQLTALNTEAFF. In nucleotides, the CDR3 is TGTGCCAGCAGCCAGCTGACAGCCTTGAACACTGAAGCTTTCTTT.

The V gene is TRBV6-1, the J gene TRBJ1-2; D might be TRBD1 (5 bases). The CDR3 length is 15 residues. Trimming pared 3 bases from V and 0 bases from J, leaving 11 bases between. Germline V gene sequence: CDR1 MNHNS, CDR2 SASEGT. CDR3 bases: TGTGCCAGCAGTGAGCGTCAGGGAGCTAACTATGGCTACACCTTC. The encoded protein is CASSERQGANYGYTF.

This rearrangement joins TRBV19 to TRBJ2-6; D not certain. CDR1 and CDR2 (germline): LNHDA, SQIVND (reference sequence). CDR3 length: 15 residues. Trimming pared 4 bases from V and 0 bases from J, leaving 7 bases between. The CDR3 sequence is CASSKGHSGANVLTF. CDR3 DNA sequence: TGTGCCAGTAGTAAAGGTCACTCTGGGGCCAACGTCCTGACTTTC.

V is TRBV3-1 (or the pseudogene TRBV3-2) and J is TRBJ1-4; D possibly corresponds to TRBD1 (6 bases). The CDR3 loop spans 15 amino acids. V was shortened by 1 base and J by 7 bases, with 13 bases between the two germline ends. Germline CDR1 LGHDT, CDR2 YNNKEL (reference sequence). CDR3 in DNA: TGTGCCAGCAGCCAAGGATCGGCCAGGGGTGAAAAACTGTTTTTT. Protein sequence: CASSQGSARGEKLFF.

The rearrangement joins TRBV19 to TRBJ1-1; tentatively, D is TRBD1 (5 bases). V was shortened by 7 bases and J by 8 bases, with 14 bases between the two germline ends. Germline assignment: CDR1 LNHDA and CDR2 SQIVND (reference sequence). The CDR3 runs to 12 residues. The CDR3 sequence: CASISSGREAFF. The CDR3 bases are TGTGCCAGTATATCTTCAGGGAGGGAAGCTTTCTTT.

The rearrangement links TRBV30 to TRBJ1-3, with D unresolved. Trimming removed 0 bases from V and 10 bases from J, with 7 bases in between. CDR1 GTSNPN and CDR2 SVGIG come from the germline V gene (reference sequence). CDR3 length: 11 amino acids. CDR3 coding DNA: TGTGCCTGGAGTGTCGGGAAGACCATATATTTT. It yields the protein CAWSVGKTIYF. The variable domain in full, completed from reference TRBV30 and TRBJ1-3, reads SQTIHQWPATLVQPVGSPLSLECTVEGTSNPNLYWYRQAAGRGLQLLFYSVGIGQISSEVPQNLSASRPQDRQFILSSKKLLLSDSGFYLCAWSVGKTIYFGEGSWLTVV.

The chain couples TRBV9 to TRBJ2-3, with a tentative D call TRBD1 (6 bases). The CDR3 length is 15 residues. Germline V gives CDR1 SGDLS, CDR2 YYNGEE. V dropped 3 bases and J dropped 1 base, with 12 bases sitting between them. CDR3 DNA: TGTGCCAGCAGCGGCGGGCGGACAGGCACAGATACGCAGTATTTT. This gives the protein CASSGGRTGTDTQYF.

This chain connects TRBV2 to TRBJ1-2, with D perhaps matching TRBD1 (5 bases). Trimming shortened V by 6 bases and J by 3 bases, and 8 bases separated the two germline ends. Germline assignment: CDR1 SNHLY and CDR2 FYNNEI. The CDR3 is made up of 12 amino acids. The CDR3 region is CASRGLDYGYTF. In DNA form, the CDR3 reads TGTGCCAGCAGGGGGCTGGACTATGGCTACACCTTC.

The chain couples TRBV11-2 to TRBJ1-1, with 9 bases that match TRBD1. Germline trimming cut 3 bases from V and 4 bases from J; bases unmatched to any gene: 6. CDR3 length: 15 residues. The germline V gene has CDR1 SGHAT and CDR2 FQNNGV. The CDR3 loop is CASSFPLTGGTEAFF. DNA of the CDR3: TGTGCCAGCAGCTTTCCACTGACAGGGGGCACTGAAGCTTTCTTT.

The rearrangement uses TRBV12-3 or TRBV12-4 and TRBJ1-1; D is unclear. V was cut by 3 bases and J by 4 bases, with 9 bases left in between. The CDR3 spans 13 residues. The CDR3, as DNA: TGTGCCAGCAGTTTCACAGAGAGCACTGAAGCTTTCTTT. It yields the protein CASSFTESTEAFF.

J is TRBJ2-1 and V is TRBV27, with 11 bases aligning to TRBD2. This CDR3 has 15 amino acids. With V trimmed by 2 bases and J by 6 bases, 3 bases remained unmatched. The germline V gene has CDR1 MNHEY and CDR2 SMNVEV (reference sequence). The CDR3 nucleotides are TGTGCCAGCAGTTTAGGTAGCGGGAGGGGCAATGAGCAGTTCTTC. Residues: CASSLGSGRGNEQFF.

This clone was picked up one time. The V and J genes are TRBV11-2 and TRBJ1-4; 8 nucleotides align to TRBD1. Germline V CDR1 and CDR2: SGHAT, FQNNGV. V lost 0 bases, J lost 8 bases, and 5 bases stayed unmatched. This CDR3 has 15 residues. The CDR3 is CASSLDLGQGEKLFF. DNA for the CDR3: TGTGCCAGCAGCTTAGATCTAGGACAGGGCGAAAAACTGTTTTTT.

The chain employs TRBV18 and TRBJ2-3, with 10 bases fitting TRBD1. Trimming at V came to 4 bases and at J to 5 bases, leaving 9 bases not matched to a gene. The germline V gene has CDR1 KGHSH and CDR2 LQKENI. CDR3 size: 16 residues. The DNA of the CDR3 is TGTGCCAGCTCACGAGACAGGGGGCAGAAAGGAGATACGCAGTATTTT. Translated, it gives CASSRDRGQKGDTQYF.

The chain employs TRBV18 and TRBJ1-3, with a weak D call TRBD1 (6 bases). This CDR3 spans 14 amino acids. V lost 3 bases, J lost 3 bases, and 9 bases lay in between. Germline lookup yields CDR1 KGHSH and CDR2 LQKENI. The CDR3 is CASSPVDSGNTIYF. DNA for the CDR3: TGTGCCAGCTCACCTGTGGACAGTGGAAACACCATATATTTT.

This rearrangement joins TRBV5-8 to TRBJ2-1; no clear D gene. This CDR3 contains 11 residues. Germline V gene sequence: CDR1 SGHTS, CDR2 YDEGEE. V was pared by 1 base and J by 9 bases, with 5 bases between. CDR3 loop: CASSLRSEQFF. The CDR3 region has the DNA TGTGCCAGCAGCTTGCGATCTGAGCAGTTCTTC.

The V call is TRBV19, the J call TRBJ2-5; 14 bases align to TRBD2. The CDR3 has 16 residues. V was clipped by 6 bases and J by 5 bases; unmatched bases: 8. From germline, CDR1 is LNHDA and CDR2 SQIVND (reference sequence). CDR3 protein: CASRDGTSGRGETQYF. Here the CDR3 DNA reads TGTGCCAGTAGAGACGGGACTAGCGGGAGAGGGGAGACCCAGTACTTC.